This TCR beta chain emerged from a study of metastatic and nonmetastatic thyroid tumors. Study background: Repertoires from malignant and benign thyroid patients were compared across blood and tumor or nodule tissue.

With MiXCR, TCRdb reprocessed the PCR reads. The sample consists of about 21,000 clones, 28% of them appearing once. The CDR3 covers 17 residues. J was trimmed by 4 bases and V by 2 bases; bases with no gene match: 11. Looked up from germline, CDR1 is ENHRY and CDR2 is SYGVKD. On this clone: Its matching antigen is unknown.

Thyroid surgery was preceded by no treatment in any patient. Regarding the study as a whole: Across blood and tumor, TCR beta diversity in malignant thyroid tumors was reportedly significantly higher than in benign nodules.

The receptor's source is a male donor with papillary thyroid cancer or a benign thyroid nodule (not recorded which). Some clones in this sample may be carry-over from other donors' samples. The sequenced sample consisted of tumor tissue. The gene calls are TRBV10-3 and TRBJ2-7, with 10 positions matching TRBD1. The CDR3 DNA reads TGTGCCATCAGTGAGAGGGCGGGGACAGGGGCTAAGTACGAGCAGTACTTC. Translating gives CAISERAGTGAKYEQYF.